Given below is one T cell receptor (beta chain) in context. Its specificity is unknown. Since a much larger clone is just one base distant, this may be a read error. The CDR3 does not end in the conserved phenylalanine or tryptophan, so this is likely a read error. TCR beta CDR3 sequences were amplified from RNA transcripts. The HTBI primer set served for first-round RT-PCR of the TCR CDR3. TCRdb fed the multiplex PCR reads into MiXCR, producing one record per CDR3 protein. The data hold 800,000 or so distinct CDR3 sequences, with around 39% observed a single time. The diagnoses drew upon clinical symptoms, serum thyroxine and TRAb, thyroid ultrasound and orbital computed tomography. PBMCs stemmed from about 9.7 ml fresh peripheral blood. The CDR3 extends over 14 amino acids. Trimming shortened V by 5 bases and J by 1 base, and 11 bases separated the two germline ends. Germline V CDR1 and CDR2: SGHAT, FQNNGV.

These data are taken from a study of T cells in Graves' hyperthyroidism and ophthalmopathy. Notes on the study in general: Blood also contained most expanded thyroid clonotypes above 0.001. Ophthalmopathy was predicted by the model a median of approximately 6 months ahead of onset.

The receptor comes from a man aged 18 to 30 with Graves' hyperthyroidism. The genes are TRBV11-2 and TRBJ1-1; D is possibly TRBD1 (6 bases). Material for sequencing was blood. The CDR3 bases are TGTGCCAGCAGCCAACAGGGCGGGAACACTGAAGCTTTCGTT. Translating gives CASSQQGGNTEAFV.